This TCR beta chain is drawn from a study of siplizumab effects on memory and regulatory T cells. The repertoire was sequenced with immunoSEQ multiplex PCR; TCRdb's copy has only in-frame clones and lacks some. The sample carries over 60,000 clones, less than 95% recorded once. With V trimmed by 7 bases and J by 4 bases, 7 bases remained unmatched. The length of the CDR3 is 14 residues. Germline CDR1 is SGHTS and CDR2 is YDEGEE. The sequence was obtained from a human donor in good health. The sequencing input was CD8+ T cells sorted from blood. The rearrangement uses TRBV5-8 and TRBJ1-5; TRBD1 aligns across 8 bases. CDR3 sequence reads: CASATGVGNQPQHF. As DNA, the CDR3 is TGTGCCAGCGCGACAGGGGTCGGTAATCAGCCCCAGCATTTT.